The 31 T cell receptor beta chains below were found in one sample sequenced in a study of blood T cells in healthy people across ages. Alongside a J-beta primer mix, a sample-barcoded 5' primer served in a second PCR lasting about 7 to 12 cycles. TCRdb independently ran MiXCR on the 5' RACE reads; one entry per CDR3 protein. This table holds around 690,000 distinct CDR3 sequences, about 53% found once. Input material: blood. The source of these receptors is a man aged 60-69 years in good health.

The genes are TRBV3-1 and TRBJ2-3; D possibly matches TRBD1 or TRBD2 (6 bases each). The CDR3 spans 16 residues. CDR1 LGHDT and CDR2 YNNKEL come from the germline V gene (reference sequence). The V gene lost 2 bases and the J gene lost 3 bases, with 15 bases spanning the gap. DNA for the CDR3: TGTGCCAGCAGCCAACCTTCTGGAGGGGGAACAGATACGCAGTATTTT. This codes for CASSQPSGGGTDTQYF.

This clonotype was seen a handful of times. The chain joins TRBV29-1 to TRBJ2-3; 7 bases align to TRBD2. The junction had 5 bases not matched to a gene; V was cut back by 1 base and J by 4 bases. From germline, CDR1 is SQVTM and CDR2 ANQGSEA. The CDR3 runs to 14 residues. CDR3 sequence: CSVEGGGRPDTQYF. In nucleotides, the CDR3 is TGCAGCGTTGAAGGGGGGGGTAGACCAGATACGCAGTATTTT.

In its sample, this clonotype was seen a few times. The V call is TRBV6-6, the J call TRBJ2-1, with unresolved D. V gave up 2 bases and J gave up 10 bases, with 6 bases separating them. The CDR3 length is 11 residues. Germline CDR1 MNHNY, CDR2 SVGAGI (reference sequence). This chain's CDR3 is CASSYRGEQFF. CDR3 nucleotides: TGTGCCAGCAGTTACCGTGGGGAGCAGTTCTTC.

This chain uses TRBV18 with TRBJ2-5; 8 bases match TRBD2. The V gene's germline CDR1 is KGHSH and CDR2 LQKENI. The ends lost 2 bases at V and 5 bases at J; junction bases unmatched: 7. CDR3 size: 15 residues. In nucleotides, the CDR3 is TGTGCCAGCTCACCAATTTCCTCTAGCGGGGAGACCCAGTACTTC. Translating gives CASSPISSSGETQYF.

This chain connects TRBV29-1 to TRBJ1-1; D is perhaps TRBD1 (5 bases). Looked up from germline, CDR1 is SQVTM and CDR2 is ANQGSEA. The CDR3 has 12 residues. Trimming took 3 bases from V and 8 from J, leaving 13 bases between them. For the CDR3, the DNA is TGCAGCGTTGAGTGGGGCAGGGTCGAAGCTTTCTTT. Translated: CSVEWGRVEAFF.

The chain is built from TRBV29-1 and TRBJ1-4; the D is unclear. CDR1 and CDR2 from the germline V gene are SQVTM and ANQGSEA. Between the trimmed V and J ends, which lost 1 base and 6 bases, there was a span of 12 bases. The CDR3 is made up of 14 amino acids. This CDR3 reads CSVEGGGHDEKLFF. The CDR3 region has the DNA TGCAGCGTTGAAGGTGGAGGGCACGATGAAAAACTGTTTTTT.

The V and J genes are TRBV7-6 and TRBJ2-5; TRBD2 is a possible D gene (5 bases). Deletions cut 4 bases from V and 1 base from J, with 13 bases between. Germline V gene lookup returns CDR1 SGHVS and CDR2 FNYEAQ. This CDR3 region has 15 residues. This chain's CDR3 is CASSSPRGSQETQYF. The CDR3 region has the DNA TGTGCCAGCAGCTCGCCACGGGGATCCCAAGAGACCCAGTACTTC.

The CDR3 DNA reads TGTGCCAGCTCACCACGCGAACAGACAGGGGGCAACACTGAAGCTTTCTTT. Its translation is CASSPREQTGGNTEAFF. J is TRBJ1-1 and V is TRBV18; TRBD1 aligns across 10 bases. CDR1 and CDR2 from the germline V gene are KGHSH and LQKENI. Trimming removed 1 base from V and 2 bases from J; junction bases left unmatched: 7. The length of the CDR3 is 17 residues.

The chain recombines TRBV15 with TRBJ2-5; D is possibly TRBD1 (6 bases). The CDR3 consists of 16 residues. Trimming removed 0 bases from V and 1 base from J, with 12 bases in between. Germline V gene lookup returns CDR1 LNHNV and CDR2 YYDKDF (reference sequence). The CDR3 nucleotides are TGTGCCACCAGCAGAGATCCAACAGGGCCCCAAGAGACCCAGTACTTC. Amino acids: CATSRDPTGPQETQYF. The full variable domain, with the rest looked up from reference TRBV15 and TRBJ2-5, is DAMVIQNPRYQVTQFGKPVTLSCSQTLNHNVMYWYQQKSSQAPKLLFHYYDKDFNNEADTPDNFQSRRPNTSFCFLDIRSPGLGDTAMYLCATSRDPTGPQETQYFGPGTRLLVL.

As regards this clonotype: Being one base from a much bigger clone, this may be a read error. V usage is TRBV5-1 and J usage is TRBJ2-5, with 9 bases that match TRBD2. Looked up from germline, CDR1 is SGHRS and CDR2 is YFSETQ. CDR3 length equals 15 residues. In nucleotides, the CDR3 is TGCGCCAACAGCGATCCTAGCGGGGACCAAGAGACCCAGTACTTC. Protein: CANSDPSGDQETQYF.

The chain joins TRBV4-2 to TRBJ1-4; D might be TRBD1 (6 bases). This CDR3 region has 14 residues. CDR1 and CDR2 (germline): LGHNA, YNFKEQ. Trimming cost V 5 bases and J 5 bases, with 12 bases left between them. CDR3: CASSTRQDNEKLFF. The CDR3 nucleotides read TGTGCCAGCAGCACCCGACAGGACAATGAAAAACTGTTTTTT.

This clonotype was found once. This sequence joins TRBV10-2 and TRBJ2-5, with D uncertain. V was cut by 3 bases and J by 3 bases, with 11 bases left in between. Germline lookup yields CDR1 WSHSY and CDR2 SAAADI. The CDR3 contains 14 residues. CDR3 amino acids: CASSDHPNKETQYF. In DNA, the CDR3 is TGCGCCAGCAGTGATCACCCCAATAAAGAGACCCAGTACTTC.

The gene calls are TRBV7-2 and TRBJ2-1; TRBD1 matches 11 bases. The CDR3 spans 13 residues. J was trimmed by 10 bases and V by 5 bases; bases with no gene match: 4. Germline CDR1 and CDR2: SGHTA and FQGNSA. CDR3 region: CASSGRTGGEQFF. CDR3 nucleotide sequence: TGTGCCAGCAGCGGGCGGACAGGGGGCGAGCAGTTCTTC.

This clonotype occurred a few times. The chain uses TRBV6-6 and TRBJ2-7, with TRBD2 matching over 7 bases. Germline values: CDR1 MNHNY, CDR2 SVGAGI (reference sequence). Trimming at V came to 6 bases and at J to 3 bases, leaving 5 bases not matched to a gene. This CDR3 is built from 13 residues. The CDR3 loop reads CASRAGTSYEQYF. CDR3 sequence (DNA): TGTGCCAGCAGAGCGGGGACCAGCTACGAGCAGTACTTC.

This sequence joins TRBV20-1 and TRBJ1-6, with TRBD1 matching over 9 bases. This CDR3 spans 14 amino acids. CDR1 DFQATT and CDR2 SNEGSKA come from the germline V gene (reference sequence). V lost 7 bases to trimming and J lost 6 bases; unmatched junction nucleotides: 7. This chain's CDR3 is CSGIQGAGNSPLHF. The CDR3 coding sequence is TGCAGTGGCATACAGGGGGCAGGTAATTCACCCCTCCACTTT.

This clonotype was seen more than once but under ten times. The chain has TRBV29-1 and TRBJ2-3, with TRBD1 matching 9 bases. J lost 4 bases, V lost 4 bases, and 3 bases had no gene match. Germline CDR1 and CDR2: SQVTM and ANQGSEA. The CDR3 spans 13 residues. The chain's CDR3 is CSVVGQGSDTQYF. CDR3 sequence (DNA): TGCAGCGTTGTGGGACAGGGTTCAGATACGCAGTATTTT.

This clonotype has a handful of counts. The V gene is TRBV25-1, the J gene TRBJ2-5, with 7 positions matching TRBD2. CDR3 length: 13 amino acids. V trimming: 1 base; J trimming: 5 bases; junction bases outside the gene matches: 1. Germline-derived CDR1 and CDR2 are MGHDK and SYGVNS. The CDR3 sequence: CASSEFGGETQYF. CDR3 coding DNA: TGTGCCAGCAGTGAATTCGGGGGGGAGACCCAGTACTTC.

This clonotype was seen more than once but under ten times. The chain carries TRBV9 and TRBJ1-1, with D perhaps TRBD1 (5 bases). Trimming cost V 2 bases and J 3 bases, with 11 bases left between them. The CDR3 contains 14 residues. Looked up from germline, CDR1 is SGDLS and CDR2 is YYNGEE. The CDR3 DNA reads TGTGCCAGCAGCGTGGGGGGTCGTGACACTGAAGCTTTCTTT. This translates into CASSVGGRDTEAFF.

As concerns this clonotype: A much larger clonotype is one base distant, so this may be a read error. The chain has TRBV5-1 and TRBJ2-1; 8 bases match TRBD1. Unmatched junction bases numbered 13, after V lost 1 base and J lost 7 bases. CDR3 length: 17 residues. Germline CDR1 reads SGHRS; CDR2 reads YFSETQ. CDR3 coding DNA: TGCGCCAGCAGCTTGTACAGGGTCCAGGGGGCTCGGAATGAGCAGTTCTTC. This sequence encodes CASSLYRVQGARNEQFF.

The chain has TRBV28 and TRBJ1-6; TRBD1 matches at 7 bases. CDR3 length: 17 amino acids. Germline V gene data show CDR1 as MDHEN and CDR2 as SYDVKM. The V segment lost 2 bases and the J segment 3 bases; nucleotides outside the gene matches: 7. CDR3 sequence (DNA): TGTGCCAGCAGTTTACCCTCGACAGGGTTCTATAATTCACCCCTCCACTTT. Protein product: CASSLPSTGFYNSPLHF.

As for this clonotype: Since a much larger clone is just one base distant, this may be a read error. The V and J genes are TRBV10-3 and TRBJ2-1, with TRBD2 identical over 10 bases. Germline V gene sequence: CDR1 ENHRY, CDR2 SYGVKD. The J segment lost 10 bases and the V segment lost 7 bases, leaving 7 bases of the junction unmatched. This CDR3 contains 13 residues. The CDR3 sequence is CAIMQRGGNEQFF. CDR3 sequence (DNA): TGTGCCATCATGCAGCGGGGGGGTAACGAGCAGTTCTTC.

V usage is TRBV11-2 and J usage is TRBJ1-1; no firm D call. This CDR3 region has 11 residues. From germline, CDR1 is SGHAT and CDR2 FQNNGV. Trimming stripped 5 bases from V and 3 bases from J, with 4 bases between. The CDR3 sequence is CASSHYTEAFF. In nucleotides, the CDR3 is TGTGCCAGCAGCCACTACACTGAAGCTTTCTTT. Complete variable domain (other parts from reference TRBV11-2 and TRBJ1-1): EAGVAQSPRYKIIEKRQSVAFWCNPISGHATLYWYQQILGQGPKLLIQFQNNGVVDDSQLPKDRFSAERLKGVDSTLKIQPAKLEDSAVYLCASSHYTEAFFGQGTRLTVV.

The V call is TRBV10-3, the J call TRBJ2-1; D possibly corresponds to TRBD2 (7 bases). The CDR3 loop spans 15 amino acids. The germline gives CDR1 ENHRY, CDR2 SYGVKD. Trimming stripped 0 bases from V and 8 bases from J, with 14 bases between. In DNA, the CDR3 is TGTGCCATCAGTGAGTCAAGGGGGGGCATCGATGAGCAGTTCTTC. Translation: CAISESRGGIDEQFF.

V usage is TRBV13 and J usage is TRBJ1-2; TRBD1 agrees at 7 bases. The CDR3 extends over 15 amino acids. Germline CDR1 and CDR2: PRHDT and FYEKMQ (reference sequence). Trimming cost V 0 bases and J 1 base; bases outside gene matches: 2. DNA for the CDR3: TGTGCCAGCAGCTTAGGGCAGGGGGATAACTATGGCTACACCTTC. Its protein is CASSLGQGDNYGYTF.

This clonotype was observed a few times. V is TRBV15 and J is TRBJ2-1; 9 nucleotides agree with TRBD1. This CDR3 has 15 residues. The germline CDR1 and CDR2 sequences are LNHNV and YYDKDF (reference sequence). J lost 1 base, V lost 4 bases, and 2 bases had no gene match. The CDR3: CATSKGQGSYNEQFF. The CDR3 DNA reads TGTGCCACCAGCAAGGGACAGGGTTCCTACAATGAGCAGTTCTTC. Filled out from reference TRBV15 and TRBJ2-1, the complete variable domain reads DAMVIQNPRYQVTQFGKPVTLSCSQTLNHNVMYWYQQKSSQAPKLLFHYYDKDFNNEADTPDNFQSRRPNTSFCFLDIRSPGLGDTAMYLCATSKGQGSYNEQFFGPGTRLTVL.

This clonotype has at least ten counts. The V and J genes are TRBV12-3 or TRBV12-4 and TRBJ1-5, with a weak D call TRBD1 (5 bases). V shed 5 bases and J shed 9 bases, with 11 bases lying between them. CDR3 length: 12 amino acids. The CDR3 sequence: CASSTPGGPQHF. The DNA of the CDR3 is TGTGCCAGCAGTACTCCGGGGGGGCCCCAGCATTTT.

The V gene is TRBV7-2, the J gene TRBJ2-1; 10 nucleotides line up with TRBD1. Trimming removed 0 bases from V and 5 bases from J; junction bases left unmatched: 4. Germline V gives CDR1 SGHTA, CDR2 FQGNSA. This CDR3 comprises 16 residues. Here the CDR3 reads CASSLAGTGDHNEQFF. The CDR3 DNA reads TGTGCCAGCAGCTTAGCGGGGACAGGGGACCACAATGAGCAGTTCTTC.

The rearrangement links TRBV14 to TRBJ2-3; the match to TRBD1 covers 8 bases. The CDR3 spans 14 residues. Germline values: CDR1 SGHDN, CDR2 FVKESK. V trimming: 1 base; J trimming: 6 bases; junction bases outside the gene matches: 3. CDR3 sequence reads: CASSQGQGWDTQYF. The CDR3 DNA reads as TGTGCCAGCAGCCAAGGACAGGGGTGGGATACGCAGTATTTT.

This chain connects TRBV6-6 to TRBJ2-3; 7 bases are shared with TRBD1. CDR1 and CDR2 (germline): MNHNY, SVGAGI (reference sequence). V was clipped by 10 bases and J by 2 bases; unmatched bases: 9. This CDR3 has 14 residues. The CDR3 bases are TGTGCCACCCTAGGGGGCTCTTCCACAGATACGCAGTATTTT. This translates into CATLGGSSTDTQYF.

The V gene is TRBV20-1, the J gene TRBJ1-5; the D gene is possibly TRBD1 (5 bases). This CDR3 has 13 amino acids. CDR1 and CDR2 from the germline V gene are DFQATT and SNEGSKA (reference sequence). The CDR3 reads CRKGDEGNQPQHF. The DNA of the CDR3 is TGCAGAAAAGGGGACGAGGGCAATCAGCCCCAGCATTTT.

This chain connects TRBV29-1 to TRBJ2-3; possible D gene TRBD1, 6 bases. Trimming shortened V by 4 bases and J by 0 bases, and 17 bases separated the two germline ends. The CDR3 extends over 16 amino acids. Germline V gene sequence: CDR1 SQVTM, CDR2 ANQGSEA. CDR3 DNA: TGCAGCGTTGCCCATGCTGGGGGCCTTAGCACAGATACGCAGTATTTT. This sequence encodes CSVAHAGGLSTDTQYF.